This T cell receptor beta chain appears in the sequencing data of a study of T cell responses to AZD1222 COVID-19 vaccine. Study summary: It was second doses at about 4 or about 12 weeks that were pooled.

Generated by immunoSEQ multiplex PCR, the TCRdb table keeps only in-frame clones and is missing some. The sample shows 100,000 or so clones, about 93% of them seen only once. The CDR3 length is 12 residues. V lost 10 bases, J lost 5 bases, and 4 bases stayed unmatched. CDR1 and CDR2 (germline): KGHDR, SFDVKD. Material: peripheral blood, obtained on day 0 of AZD1222 vaccination. The rearrangement links TRBV24-1 to TRBJ2-5; 9 bases line up with TRBD1. The sequence was collected from an adult in good health. As DNA, the CDR3 is TGTGCCACGAGGGGACAGGGTGAGACCCAGTACTTC. Encoded protein: CATRGQGETQYF.